This T cell receptor beta chain stems from a study of regulatory T cells in long-lasting Graves disease. The germline CDR1 and CDR2 sequences are MDHEN and SYDVKM. Between the trimmed V and J ends, which lost 5 bases and 9 bases, there was a span of 17 bases. The CDR3 spans 15 residues. Assembly of TCR beta libraries relied on iRepertoire HTBI primers together with Arm-PCR of CDR3 regions. TCRdb recomputed calls from the multiplex PCR reads with MiXCR, one row per CDR3 protein. Among some 500,000 distinct CDR3 sequences listed, 16% were seen once. Points from the study as a whole: It is possible that accuracy was reduced by the small size of the sample.

Time point described: newly diagnosed GD, antithyroid drugs for less than 3 months. Isolated PBMC RNA provided the starting material for the TCR library. This clonotype was observed at least ten times. Its antigen is not known. The same data also went into a second study, on T cells in Graves' hyperthyroidism and ophthalmopathy.

The TCR comes from a woman aged 40 to 65 with Graves disease. The V and J genes are TRBV28 and TRBJ1-6; maybe TRBD1 (6 bases). The specimen was peripheral blood mononuclear cells (PBMCs), collected at new diagnosis, from a patient treated with antithyroid drugs. The CDR3 nucleotides are TGTGCCAGCAGTACAGGGATACCTTCCCCTTCACCCCTCCACTTT. Translated: CASSTGIPSPSPLHF. Based on the CDR3 plus reference TRBV28 and TRBJ1-6, the full variable domain is DVKVTQSSRYLVKRTGEKVFLECVQDMDHENMFWYRQDPGLGLRLIYFSYDVKMKEKGDIPEGYSVSREKKERFSLILESASTNQTSMYLCASSTGIPSPSPLHFGNGTRLTVT.